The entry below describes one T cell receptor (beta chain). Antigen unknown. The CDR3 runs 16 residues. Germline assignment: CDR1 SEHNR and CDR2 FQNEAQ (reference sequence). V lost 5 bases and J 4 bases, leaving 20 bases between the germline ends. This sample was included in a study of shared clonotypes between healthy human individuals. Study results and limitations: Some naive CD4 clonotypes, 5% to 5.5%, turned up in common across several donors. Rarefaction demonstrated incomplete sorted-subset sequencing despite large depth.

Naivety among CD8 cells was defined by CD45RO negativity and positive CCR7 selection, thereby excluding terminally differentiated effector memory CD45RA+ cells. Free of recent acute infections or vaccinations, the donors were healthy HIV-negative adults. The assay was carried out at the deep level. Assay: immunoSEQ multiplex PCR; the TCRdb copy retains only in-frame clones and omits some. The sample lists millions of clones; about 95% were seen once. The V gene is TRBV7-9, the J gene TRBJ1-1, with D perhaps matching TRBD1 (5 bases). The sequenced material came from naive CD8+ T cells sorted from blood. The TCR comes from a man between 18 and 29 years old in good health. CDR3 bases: TGTGCCAGCAGCCAAGGGGAGGGTAGGGCGGGCACTGAAGCTTTCTTT. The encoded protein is CASSQGEGRAGTEAFF.